This entry concerns a single T cell receptor (beta chain). Data came from immunoSEQ multiplex PCR; TCRdb stores just in-frame clones and leaves some out. The repertoire consists of a few hundred thousand clones, with roughly 89% occurring once and the leading ten covering around 4%. This sample was taken from a study of blood T cell repertoires in COVID-19. For the study at large: Sample material is recorded as cDNA or gDNA derived from T cells, B-cell-depleted T cells, or PBMCs.

This CDR3 spans 13 amino acids. Germline CDR1 is SGHVS and CDR2 is FNYEAQ. The trim removed 3 bases at V and 3 bases at J, leaving 1 base unmatched. The sequenced material came from PBMCs or T cells enriched from blood (not recorded which). The V and J genes are TRBV7-6 and TRBJ1-1; TRBD1 agrees at 7 bases. The TCR originated in a young woman who had recovered from COVID-19. CDR3 sequence (DNA): TGTGCCAGCAGCTTTGACAGGGACACTGAAGCTTTCTTT. Its protein is CASSFDRDTEAFF.